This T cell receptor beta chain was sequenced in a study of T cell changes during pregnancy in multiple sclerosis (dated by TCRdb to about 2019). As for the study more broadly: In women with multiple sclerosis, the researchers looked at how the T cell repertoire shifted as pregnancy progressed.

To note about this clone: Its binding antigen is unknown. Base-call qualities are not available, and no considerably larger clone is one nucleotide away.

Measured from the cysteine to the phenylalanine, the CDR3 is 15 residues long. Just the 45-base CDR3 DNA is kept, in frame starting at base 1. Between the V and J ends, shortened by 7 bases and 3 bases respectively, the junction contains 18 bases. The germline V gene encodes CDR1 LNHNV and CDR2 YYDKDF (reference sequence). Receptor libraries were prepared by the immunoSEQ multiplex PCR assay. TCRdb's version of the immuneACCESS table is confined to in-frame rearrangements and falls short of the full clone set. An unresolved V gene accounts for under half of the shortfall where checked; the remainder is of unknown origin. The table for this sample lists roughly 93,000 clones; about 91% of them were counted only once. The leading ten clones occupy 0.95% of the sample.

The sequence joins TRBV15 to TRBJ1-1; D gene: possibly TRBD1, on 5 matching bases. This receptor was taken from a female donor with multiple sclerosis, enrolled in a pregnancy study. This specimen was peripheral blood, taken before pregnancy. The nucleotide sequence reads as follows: TGTGCCACCATTCCCTGGGGCGAGGCCCACACTGAAGCTTTCTTT. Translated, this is CATIPWGEAHTEAFF.